The present TCR beta chain was sequenced within a study of shared clonotypes between healthy human individuals. Each cell subset's genomic DNA was divided evenly among several immunoSEQ plates. Using 200 ng DNA, tens of thousands of T cell genomes, the sorted-subset replicate PCRs were run. Some clones are missing from TCRdb's copy, which holds only in-frame ones; the method was immunoSEQ multiplex PCR. The sample holds about 110,000 clones, about 71% seen once. Notes on this clone: The antigen is undetermined.

Whole-study findings and limits: Larger estimated richness was generally recorded for naive subsets relative to memory subsets. Shared clonotypes across all four donors exceeded non-shared ones in generation probability.

This CDR3 comprises 15 residues. The origin of this receptor is a woman aged 25 to 39 in good health. The material sequenced was memory CD8+ T cells sorted from blood. Described subset: CD45RO+ cells pooled with CCR7-negative TemRA cells. The chain has TRBV21-1 and TRBJ2-7; the table gives TRBD2 as D, unverified against the DNA. TRBV21-1 is shown as a pseudogene. The CDR3 region is CASSKAIDSIYEQYF. CDR3 in DNA: TGTGCCAGCAGCAAAGCGATCGACTCCATCTACGAGCAGTACTTC.